What follows describes a single T cell receptor (beta chain). Its antigen is not known. TCRdb re-called the 5' RACE reads; every CDR3 protein appears as one record, without DNA. This sample's clone table lists 200,000 to 300,000 distinct CDR3 sequences. This sample was taken from a study of T cells expressing NK-cell markers. The study's findings and limits: Of the CD8+ T cell pool in 6 or 7 donors, about 1.0-7.0% was accounted for by dominant NKG2C+ clonotypes.

The CDR3 spans 14 residues. Per germline, CDR1 MGHDK and CDR2 SYGVNS. The V and J genes are TRBV25-1 and TRBJ2-1; the TCRdb call, TRBD2, lacks DNA for checking. The TCR sequence derives from a man between 18 and 29 years old in good health. The sample consisted of blood T cells: a sorted CD56 or NKG2C T cell subset, CD4+ or CD8+ T cells, or bulk PBMC T cells (not recorded which). The CDR3 region is CASSDLTGTRFKFF. Drawing the rest from reference TRBV25-1 and TRBJ2-1, the complete variable domain is EADIYQTPRYLVIGTGKKITLECSQTMGHDKMYWYQQDPGMELHLIHYSYGVNSTEKGDLSSESTVSRIRTEHFPLTLESARPSHTSQYLCASSDLTGTRFKFFGPGTRLTVL.